Below, 25 T cell receptor beta chains from the same sample are listed, as sequenced in a study of regulatory T cells in long-lasting Graves disease. According to the study, TCR beta libraries were built with iRepertoire HTBI primers and CDR3-region Arm-PCR. TCRdb fed the multiplex PCR reads into MiXCR, producing one record per CDR3 protein. The table records 300,000 to 350,000 distinct CDR3 sequences, 20% of them present only once. Time point described: persistent/refractory GD, antithyroid drugs over 5 years with positive TRAb. Following extraction of RNA from PBMCs, that RNA was used to make the TCR library. Here the sequenced sample was peripheral blood mononuclear cells (PBMCs), taken when the disease was refractory, from a patient treated with antithyroid drugs. These receptors all stem from a female donor with Graves disease.

This clonotype has a handful of counts. The chain links TRBV11-3 to TRBJ1-1; D call uncertain. The germline CDR1 and CDR2 sequences are SGHNT and YENEEA. The CDR3 loop spans 16 amino acids. V gave up 0 bases and J gave up 0 bases, with 11 bases separating them. This chain's CDR3 is CASSLELDRVNTEAFF. The DNA of the CDR3 is TGTGCCAGCAGCTTAGAGTTGGATAGGGTGAACACTGAAGCTTTCTTT.

The table lists this clonotype with many counts. The rearrangement links TRBV6-5 to TRBJ1-4; D not certain. The ends were cut back, 2 bases at V and 2 bases at J, with 12 bases in the middle. This CDR3 spans 16 amino acids. Germline V gene data show CDR1 as MNHEY and CDR2 as SVGAGI. CDR3 amino acids: CASSYGVLATNEKLFF. The CDR3 nucleotides read TGTGCCAGCAGTTACGGGGTGTTGGCGACTAATGAAAAACTGTTTTTT.

The V call is TRBV9, the J call TRBJ2-3, with TRBD2 matching 9 bases. Germline trimming cut 0 bases from V and 0 bases from J; bases unmatched to any gene: 5. Germline CDR1 is SGDLS and CDR2 is YYNGEE. The CDR3 has 17 amino acids. The CDR3 region has the DNA TGTGCCAGCAGCGTAGGGCTAGCGGGGTCTAGCACAGATACGCAGTATTTT. Amino acid sequence: CASSVGLAGSSTDTQYF.

This clonotype was observed at least ten times. The chain combines TRBV20-1 with TRBJ2-7; D gene unclear. The CDR3 contains 13 residues. Germline V gives CDR1 DFQATT, CDR2 SNEGSKA (reference sequence). Trimming took 6 bases from V and 4 from J, leaving 16 bases between them. CDR3 DNA: TGCAGTGCCCCGGTCGGGCCCCCTTACGAGCAGTACTTC. Protein: CSAPVGPPYEQYF.

This clonotype was picked up one time. This sequence may be a read error, since a much larger clone differs from it by one base. The chain is built from TRBV20-1 and TRBJ1-5; D not resolved. Trimming cost V 6 bases and J 5 bases, with 17 bases left between them. The CDR3 is 14 amino acids. Per the germline V gene, CDR1 is DFQATT and CDR2 is SNEGSKA (reference sequence). The CDR3 nucleotides are TGCAGTGCCTCGCGGAACATGCCGCATCAGCCCCAGCATTTT. This encodes CSASRNMPHQPQHF.

The chain is built from TRBV30 and TRBJ2-3, with 8 bases aligning to TRBD2. The germline gives CDR1 GTSNPN, CDR2 SVGIG (reference sequence). With 8 bases clipped from V and 4 bases from J, the junction kept 8 bases outside the gene matches. There are 13 residues in the CDR3. The CDR3 loop reads CAVEVGGADTQYF. The CDR3 nucleotides are TGTGCCGTTGAGGTCGGGGGGGCAGATACGCAGTATTTT.

This clonotype was counted between two and nine times. This chain joins TRBV30 and TRBJ2-5, with 11 bases that match TRBD2. The V segment lost 3 bases and the J segment 2 bases; nucleotides outside the gene matches: 17. The CDR3 has 19 residues. CDR1 and CDR2 from the germline V gene are GTSNPN and SVGIG (reference sequence). For the CDR3, the DNA is TGTGCCTGGAGAGCACTAGCGGGGGCCCATCTCGGCCGACAAGAGACCCAGTACTTC. Translating it yields CAWRALAGAHLGRQETQYF. Filled out from reference TRBV30 and TRBJ2-5, the complete variable domain reads SQTIHQWPATLVQPVGSPLSLECTVEGTSNPNLYWYRQAAGRGLQLLFYSVGIGQISSEVPQNLSASRPQDRQFILSSKKLLLSDSGFYLCAWRALAGAHLGRQETQYFGPGTRLLVL.

This sequence joins TRBV7-9 and TRBJ1-2; D not certain. V was cut by 6 bases and J by 8 bases, with 13 bases left in between. The V gene's germline CDR1 is SEHNR and CDR2 FQNEAQ (reference sequence). This CDR3 region has 12 residues. The CDR3 coding sequence is TGTGCCAGCAGTTCGGAAACTGGAGGCTACACCTTC. Translation gives CASSSETGGYTF.

Many counts were recorded for this clonotype. V and J are TRBV27 and TRBJ1-2; D is ambiguous. The CDR3 has 12 residues. The ends were cut back, 4 bases at V and 7 bases at J, with 10 bases in the middle. The germline CDR1 and CDR2 sequences are MNHEY and SMNVEV (reference sequence). The CDR3 sequence is CASSSPPSGYTF. DNA of the CDR3: TGTGCCAGCAGTTCACCACCTAGTGGCTACACCTTC.

This clonotype was counted at least ten times. This rearrangement joins TRBV6-2 or TRBV6-3 to TRBJ1-5, with D possibly being TRBD1 (5 bases). Trimming left V 8 bases short and J 0 bases short, with 14 bases between. The CDR3 covers 15 residues. Germline CDR1 MNHEY, CDR2 SVGEGT. The CDR3 nucleotides are TGTGCCAGCTCTGGAGGGGAGGGTAGCAATCAGCCCCAGCATTTT. Amino acids: CASSGGEGSNQPQHF.

This clonotype occurred a few times. The V and J genes are TRBV24-1 and TRBJ2-7; D ambiguous. With 8 bases removed from V and 0 bases from J, the gap between germline ends came to 4 bases. This CDR3 is 11 amino acids long. Germline assignment: CDR1 KGHDR and CDR2 SFDVKD. For the CDR3, the DNA is TGTGCCACCACCCGCTCCTACGAGCAGTACTTC. Its protein product is CATTRSYEQYF.

The sample holds many counts of this clonotype. The chain combines TRBV12-3 or TRBV12-4 with TRBJ1-5; possible D gene TRBD1, 5 bases. The V and J ends lost 6 bases and 0 bases respectively, with 12 bases between them. There are 15 residues in the CDR3. This CDR3 is CASRTEGLSNQPQHF. CDR3 DNA sequence: TGTGCCAGCAGAACTGAGGGACTTAGCAATCAGCCCCAGCATTTT.

This clonotype was seen once. A much larger clone differs by one base, so this may be a read error. The rearrangement links TRBV7-9 to TRBJ2-2, with D perhaps being TRBD1 or TRBD2 (5 bases each). From germline, CDR1 is SEHNR and CDR2 FQNEAQ (reference sequence). V was clipped by 5 bases and J by 6 bases, with 7 bases between them. This CDR3 is built from 12 residues. The DNA of the CDR3 is TGTGCCAGCAGCGAGGGGTCCGGGGAGCTGTTTTTT. Protein sequence: CASSEGSGELFF. The variable domain in full, completed from reference TRBV7-9 and TRBJ2-2, reads DTGVSQNPRHKITKRGQNVTFRCDPISEHNRLYWYRQTLGQGPEFLTYFQNEAQLEKSRLLSDRFSAERPKGSFSTLEIQRTEQGDSAMYLCASSEGSGELFFGEGSRLTVL.

This clonotype has ten or more counts. This rearrangement joins TRBV29-1 to TRBJ2-7; unclear D gene. V was cut by 7 bases and J by 6 bases, with 7 bases left in between. In germline, CDR1 is SQVTM, CDR2 ANQGSEA. The CDR3 extends over 9 amino acids. The DNA of the CDR3 is TGCAGCGCCTTCGCCGAGCAGTACTTC. Residues: CSAFAEQYF.

This clonotype was picked up many times. The chain employs TRBV13 and TRBJ2-7, with TRBD2 identical over 9 bases. The CDR3 spans 16 residues. Germline CDR1 is PRHDT and CDR2 is FYEKMQ (reference sequence). V lost 0 bases to trimming and J lost 3 bases; unmatched junction nucleotides: 6. As DNA, the CDR3 is TGTGCCAGCAGCTTAGGAGCGGGAGGCTCTCTCTACGAGCAGTACTTC. It specifies CASSLGAGGSLYEQYF. Together with reference TRBV13 and TRBJ2-7, the CDR3 gives the full variable domain: AAGVIQSPRHLIKEKRETATLKCYPIPRHDTVYWYQQGPGQDPQFLISFYEKMQSDKGSIPDRFSAQQFSDYHSELNMSSLELGDSALYFCASSLGAGGSLYEQYFGPGTRLTVT.

There are a few counts of this clonotype. The chain carries TRBV6-1 and TRBJ2-7, with 12 bases that match TRBD2. Germline trimming cut 6 bases from V and 4 bases from J; bases unmatched to any gene: 4. The CDR3 totals 14 residues. Germline CDR1 is MNHNS and CDR2 is SASEGT. CDR3 nucleotide sequence: TGTGCCAGCAGAGGGGGACTAGCGGGTTACGAGCAGTACTTC. It specifies CASRGGLAGYEQYF.

The table lists this clonotype with many counts. This chain joins TRBV10-3 and TRBJ2-5; TRBD2 matches 8 bases. CDR3 length equals 13 residues. J lost 5 bases, V lost 4 bases, and 3 bases had no gene match. Germline CDR1 reads ENHRY; CDR2 reads SYGVKD. Here the CDR3 DNA reads TGTGCCATCAGTGTGACGGGAGGGGAGACCCAGTACTTC. Amino acid sequence: CAISVTGGETQYF.

The sample holds many counts of this clonotype. The CDR3 sequence: CASRVVGDSNQPQHF. For the CDR3, the DNA is TGTGCCAGCAGGGTCGTGGGGGATAGCAATCAGCCCCAGCATTTT. The chain uses TRBV6-1 and TRBJ1-5; D may be TRBD1 (5 bases). CDR3 size: 15 residues. CDR1 is MNHNS and CDR2 is SASEGT in the germline V gene. The V end lost 6 bases, the J end lost 0 bases, and 12 bases lay between the germline ends.

This clonotype has at least ten counts. The chain links TRBV12-3 or TRBV12-4 to TRBJ1-4, with D possibly matching TRBD1 (5 bases). The CDR3 contains 10 residues. Trimming shortened V by 8 bases and J by 14 bases, and 12 bases separated the two germline ends. The CDR3 region has the DNA TGTGCCAGCTTAAAGGGGATGCTGTTTTTT. Encoded protein: CASLKGMLFF.

The V gene is TRBV11-2, the J gene TRBJ2-1; 7 bases map to TRBD1. The junction had 9 bases not matched to a gene; V was cut back by 6 bases and J by 4 bases. Germline V gives CDR1 SGHAT, CDR2 FQNNGV. The CDR3 is 15 amino acids. The CDR3 loop reads CASSTGTVDYNEQFF. The CDR3 region has the DNA TGTGCCAGCAGTACCGGGACAGTCGATTACAATGAGCAGTTCTTC.

This clonotype was observed once. The chain employs TRBV5-5 and TRBJ1-2; 10 bases map to TRBD1. The CDR3 loop spans 16 amino acids. The junction had 9 bases not matched to a gene; V was cut back by 4 bases and J by 3 bases. Germline V gene lookup returns CDR1 SGHKS and CDR2 YYEKEE (reference sequence). The CDR3 sequence is CASSTRQGARDYGYTF. The CDR3 DNA is TGTGCCAGCAGCACAAGACAGGGGGCGCGAGACTATGGCTACACCTTC.

This clonotype was observed many times. This rearrangement joins TRBV12-3 or TRBV12-4 to TRBJ2-5, with a possible D match to TRBD2 (6 bases). The CDR3 has 15 residues. The ends were cut back, 1 base at V and 1 base at J, with 10 bases in the middle. Here the CDR3 DNA reads TGTGCCAGCAGTTTAGGCAGGAGGGTCCAAGAGACCCAGTACTTC. Translating gives CASSLGRRVQETQYF.

This clonotype came up many times. This chain connects TRBV18 to TRBJ1-5; 7 bases agree with TRBD1. The length of the CDR3 is 16 residues. J was trimmed by 4 bases and V by 4 bases; bases with no gene match: 10. Germline V gene data show CDR1 as KGHSH and CDR2 as LQKENI. This CDR3 is CASSLPRDRVNQPQHF. The CDR3 DNA follows: TGTGCCAGCTCACTTCCCCGGGACAGAGTTAATCAGCCCCAGCATTTT.

Details on this clonotype: A much larger clonotype is one base distant, so this may be a read error. The chain combines TRBV7-6 with TRBJ1-1, with D tentatively TRBD1 (6 bases). This CDR3 is 15 amino acids long. V lost 0 bases and J lost 6, with 14 bases in between. The germline gives CDR1 SGHVS, CDR2 FNYEAQ. The CDR3 loop reads CASSLAGGQGAEAFF. The CDR3 DNA reads as TGTGCCAGCAGCTTAGCCGGGGGGCAGGGCGCTGAAGCTTTCTTT.

This clonotype was recorded at least ten times. The chain joins TRBV28 to TRBJ1-2; D not resolved. The germline CDR1 and CDR2 sequences are MDHEN and SYDVKM. The CDR3 covers 16 residues. The V gene lost 3 bases and the J gene lost 0 bases, with 14 bases spanning the gap. CDR3 in amino acids: CASSLGRVLSNYGYTF. In DNA, the CDR3 is TGTGCCAGCAGTTTGGGGAGAGTCCTCTCTAACTATGGCTACACCTTC.